The T cell receptor (beta chain) described here comes from a study of T cell changes during pregnancy in multiple sclerosis. Profiling relied on immunoSEQ multiplex PCR, and the TCRdb table lists in-frame clones only, not all of them. The sample lists tens of thousands of clones; approximately 92% were seen once. This CDR3 region has 13 residues. Germline CDR1 and CDR2: SGHAT and FQNNGV. V was clipped by 1 base and J by 1 base, with 5 bases between them. Source: CD8+ T cells from peripheral blood mononuclear cells, taken in the third trimester of pregnancy. This sequence was found in a female donor with multiple sclerosis, enrolled in a pregnancy study. The rearrangement uses TRBV11-2 and TRBJ2-7; D is unresolved. CDR3 nucleotides: TGTGCCAGCAGCTTAGGGCATTCCTACGAGCAGTACTTC. Translated: CASSLGHSYEQYF. The complete variable domain, with remaining parts taken from reference TRBV11-2 and TRBJ2-7, reads EAGVAQSPRYKIIEKRQSVAFWCNPISGHATLYWYQQILGQGPKLLIQFQNNGVVDDSQLPKDRFSAERLKGVDSTLKIQPAKLEDSAVYLCASSLGHSYEQYFGPGTRLTVT.